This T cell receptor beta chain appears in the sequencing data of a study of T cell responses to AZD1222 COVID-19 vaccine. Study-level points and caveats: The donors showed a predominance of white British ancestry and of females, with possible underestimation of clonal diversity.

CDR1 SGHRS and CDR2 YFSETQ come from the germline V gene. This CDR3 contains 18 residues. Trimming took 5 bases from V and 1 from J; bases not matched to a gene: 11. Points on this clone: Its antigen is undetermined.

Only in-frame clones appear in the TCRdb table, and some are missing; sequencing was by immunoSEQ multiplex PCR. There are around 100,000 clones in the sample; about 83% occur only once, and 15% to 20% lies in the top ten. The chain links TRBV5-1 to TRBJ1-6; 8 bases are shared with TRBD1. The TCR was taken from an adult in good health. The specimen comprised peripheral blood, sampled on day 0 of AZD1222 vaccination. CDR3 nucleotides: TGCGCCAGCAGAACCGGGACAGGCCGCGGGTCCTATAATTCACCCCTCCACTTT. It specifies CASRTGTGRGSYNSPLHF.